The 28 T cell receptor beta chains reported below all come from one sample, sequenced in a study of OX40 agonist ivuxolimab in advanced cancers. Only in-frame clones appear in the TCRdb table, and some are missing; sequencing was by immunoSEQ multiplex PCR. The sample has 50,000 to 65,000 clones, approximately 91% seen once. The material sequenced was CD4+ or CD8+ T cells sorted from blood, taken in a trial of the OX40 agonist ivuxolimab. These receptors were obtained from an adult with an advanced solid tumor such as melanoma, head and neck, liver or kidney cancer.

The chain is built from TRBV11-2 and TRBJ2-1; 12 bases are shared with TRBD2. Germline loops: CDR1 SGHAT, CDR2 FQNNGV. V gave up 4 bases and J gave up 9 bases; unmatched junction bases: 10. The CDR3 spans 16 residues. The CDR3 sequence is CASSSKTPGLAGEQFF. In DNA form, the CDR3 reads TGTGCCAGCAGCTCAAAAACTCCGGGACTAGCGGGTGAGCAGTTCTTC.

The chain couples TRBV5-4 to TRBJ1-5; D gene ambiguous. Germline V gives CDR1 SGHNT, CDR2 YYREEE (reference sequence). The V end was cut by 0 bases, the J end by 2 bases, with 15 bases between. There are 17 residues in the CDR3. For the CDR3, the DNA is TGTGCCAGCAGCTTGGGATTAATGTACGGGGGCAATCAGCCCCAGCATTTT. Translated: CASSLGLMYGGNQPQHF.

The V call is TRBV5-1, the J call TRBJ2-5; D is uncertain. The J call may be wrong; the DNA end is better matched by TRBJ2-7. The CDR3 extends over 15 amino acids. Per germline, CDR1 SGHRS and CDR2 YFSETQ. The CDR3 DNA sequence: TGCGCCAGCAGCTTGAGTGGCGGTACGCCTGGCGAGCAGTACTTC. This codes for CASSLSGGTPGEQYF.

The CDR3 DNA reads TGTGCCTGGAGTCATGGACAGGGTAGACTCAGTGACGAGCAGTACTTC. Translating gives CAWSHGQGRLSDEQYF. The chain employs TRBV30 and TRBJ2-7, with TRBD1 matching 8 bases. There are 16 residues in the CDR3. Trimming at V came to 2 bases and at J to 5 bases, leaving 14 bases not matched to a gene. Germline loops: CDR1 GTSNPN, CDR2 SVGIG (reference sequence).

Details on this clone: The junction differs from germline at one of its ends, possibly a read error. Other DNA sequences in this specimen translate into the identical CDR3. The chain carries TRBV5-6 and TRBJ1-6, with 9 bases that match TRBD1. From germline, CDR1 is SGHDT and CDR2 YYEEEE. The CDR3 sequence is 17 residues long. DNA for the CDR3: TGTGCCAGCAGCTTGGGGTCCCGGGACAGGGTCGGTTCACCTCTCCACTTT. Residues: CASSLGSRDRVGSPLHF.

The chain couples TRBV7-2 to TRBJ2-3, with 8 bases that match TRBD1. CDR3 length equals 19 residues. Losses at the gene ends were 1 base for V and 4 bases for J; bases not matched to a gene: 16. The germline CDR1 and CDR2 sequences are SGHTA and FQGNSA. The CDR3 DNA sequence: TGTGCCAGCAGCTTAGTGGGGGCAGGGGGCCTATGGGTCGCAGATACGCAGTATTTT. This translates into CASSLVGAGGLWVADTQYF.

The chain joins TRBV2 to TRBJ2-5; possibly TRBD2 for D (7 bases). The germline CDR1 and CDR2 sequences are SNHLY and FYNNEI. The CDR3 is 14 residues long. Trimming took 7 bases from V and 1 from J, leaving 13 bases between them. DNA for the CDR3: TGTGCCAGCATGAAGGGGGGGCCCCAAGAGACCCAGTACTTC. It translates to CASMKGGPQETQYF.

The chain is built from TRBV29-1 and TRBJ1-1; 7 bases match TRBD1. The germline CDR1 and CDR2 sequences are SQVTM and ANQGSEA. Unmatched junction bases numbered 5, after V lost 6 bases and J lost 1 base. CDR3 length: 13 amino acids. CDR3: CSVLQGRNTEAFF. The CDR3, as DNA: TGCAGCGTGTTACAGGGGCGGAACACTGAAGCTTTCTTT.

This chain joins TRBV5-1 and TRBJ1-1; D is uncertain. CDR1 and CDR2 (germline): SGHRS, YFSETQ. The CDR3 loop spans 13 amino acids. V lost 0 bases to trimming and J lost 1 base, with 4 bases between them. The CDR3 DNA reads TGCGCCAGCAGCTTGGTTCCGAACACTGAAGCTTTCTTT. Protein sequence: CASSLVPNTEAFF.

This clone has only one observation. The chain has TRBV9 and TRBJ2-2; possibly TRBD1 for D (5 bases). Trimming stripped 0 bases from V and 3 bases from J, with 12 bases between. In germline, CDR1 is SGDLS, CDR2 YYNGEE. This CDR3 spans 16 amino acids. The CDR3 loop reads CASSVAGAADTGELFF. Here the CDR3 DNA reads TGTGCCAGCAGCGTAGCTGGGGCCGCGGACACCGGGGAGCTGTTTTTT.

The chain combines TRBV6-5 with TRBJ1-2, with 8 bases matching TRBD1. Looked up from germline, CDR1 is MNHEY and CDR2 is SVGAGI. The CDR3 loop spans 14 amino acids. Trimming at V came to 5 bases and at J to 4 bases, leaving 6 bases not matched to a gene. The chain's CDR3 is CASSAGTGTYGYTF. The CDR3 DNA follows: TGTGCCAGCAGTGCTGGGACAGGAACCTATGGCTACACCTTC.

This sequence joins TRBV9 and TRBJ2-1; 7 bases map to TRBD1. The trim removed 3 bases at V and 2 bases at J, leaving 11 bases unmatched. Per germline, CDR1 SGDLS and CDR2 YYNGEE. The CDR3 consists of 17 residues. The CDR3 loop is CASSARANRGTYNEQFF. CDR3 DNA sequence: TGTGCCAGCAGCGCGCGAGCTAACAGGGGCACCTACAATGAGCAGTTCTTC.

Written as DNA, the CDR3 is TGTGCCAGCAGTAAGGGTATTGACACTGAAGCTTTCTTT. Its protein is CASSKGIDTEAFF. The J gene is TRBJ1-1, the V gene TRBV6-6; D gene unclear. Trimming left V 5 bases short and J 3 bases short, with 10 bases between. CDR1 is MNHNY and CDR2 is SVGAGI in the germline V gene (reference sequence). CDR3 length equals 13 residues.

This chain joins TRBV28 and TRBJ2-3; 8 positions agree with TRBD2. The germline V gene has CDR1 MDHEN and CDR2 SYDVKM. This CDR3 has 16 residues. V lost 4 bases to trimming and J lost 4 bases; unmatched junction nucleotides: 10. The DNA for the CDR3 is TGTGCCAGCAGTTCACCGGGACTAGGATTGGCAGATACGCAGTATTTT. This translates into CASSSPGLGLADTQYF. Complete variable domain (other parts from reference TRBV28 and TRBJ2-3): DVKVTQSSRYLVKRTGEKVFLECVQDMDHENMFWYRQDPGLGLRLIYFSYDVKMKEKGDIPEGYSVSREKKERFSLILESASTNQTSMYLCASSSPGLGLADTQYFGPGTRLTVL.

The rearrangement joins TRBV5-1 to TRBJ2-7; D ambiguous. V was cut by 0 bases and J by 1 base, with 11 bases left in between. This CDR3 is 15 amino acids long. Germline loops: CDR1 SGHRS, CDR2 YFSETQ. CDR3 nucleotides: TGCGCCAGCAGCTTGGCTCCTGGCGGTTCCTACGAGCAGTACTTC. This gives the protein CASSLAPGGSYEQYF. Variable domain in full (rest from reference TRBV5-1 and TRBJ2-7): KAGVTQTPRYLIKTRGQQVTLSCSPISGHRSVSWYQQTPGQGLQFLFEYFSETQRNKGNFPGRFSGRQFSNSRSEMNVSTLELGDSALYLCASSLAPGGSYEQYFGPGTRLTVT.

The chain uses TRBV25-1 and TRBJ2-7, with 9 bases identical to TRBD1. Germline V gene lookup returns CDR1 MGHDK and CDR2 SYGVNS. CDR3 length: 13 amino acids. With V trimmed by 9 bases and J by 4 bases, 7 bases remained unmatched. CDR3 DNA sequence: TGTGCCAGTGGACAGGGGTTAGCTTACGAGCAGTACTTC. Translation: CASGQGLAYEQYF.

The CDR3 DNA follows: TGTGCCAGTAGTTGGCCTGGTACAACTAATGAAAAACTGTTTTTT. Its protein product is CASSWPGTTNEKLFF. This sequence joins TRBV19 and TRBJ1-4; D is uncertain. Between the trimmed V and J ends, which lost 5 bases and 0 bases, there was a span of 10 bases. Germline assignment: CDR1 LNHDA and CDR2 SQIVND (reference sequence). The CDR3 loop spans 15 amino acids.

The J gene is TRBJ2-1, the V gene TRBV11-2; D remains unclear. The CDR3 has 13 amino acids. The ends were cut back, 5 bases at V and 4 bases at J, with 9 bases in the middle. Looked up from germline, CDR1 is SGHAT and CDR2 is FQNNGV. The CDR3 region has the DNA TGTGCCAGCAGCCACCAGCGTTACAATGAGCAGTTCTTC. This translates into CASSHQRYNEQFF.

The chain is built from TRBV5-1 and TRBJ1-1; D gene ambiguous. Trimming shortened V by 1 base and J by 1 base, and 8 bases separated the two germline ends. Germline V CDR1 and CDR2: SGHRS, YFSETQ. This CDR3 comprises 14 residues. CDR3 amino acids: CASSLQVQNTEAFF. DNA for the CDR3: TGCGCCAGCAGCTTGCAGGTCCAGAACACTGAAGCTTTCTTT.

The V call is TRBV7-2, the J call TRBJ1-2; 8 bases match TRBD1. The V gene end was trimmed by 5 bases and the J gene end by 6 bases; junction bases not matched to a gene: 8. CDR1 is SGHTA and CDR2 is FQGNSA in the germline V gene. This CDR3 is 14 amino acids long. The CDR3 nucleotides are TGTGCCAGCAGCCCGACAGGGGTCGAAAATGGCTACACCTTC. Its translation: CASSPTGVENGYTF.

The chain employs TRBV5-1 and TRBJ2-5; D gene uncertain. Germline CDR1 and CDR2: SGHRS and YFSETQ. Trimming removed 2 bases from V and 4 bases from J, with 3 bases in between. There are 11 residues in the CDR3. CDR3 protein: CASSFRETQYF. DNA for the CDR3: TGCGCCAGCAGCTTTAGAGAGACCCAGTACTTC.

The chain employs TRBV11-2 and TRBJ2-1; the match to TRBD2 covers 11 bases. CDR1 is SGHAT, CDR2 FQNNGV, per germline. The V segment lost 0 bases and the J segment 7 bases; nucleotides outside the gene matches: 11. The CDR3 spans 18 residues. The CDR3 region has the DNA TGTGCCAGCAGCTTAGATCGACCTAGCGGGAGGTCGGGAAATGAGCAGTTCTTC. It codes for CASSLDRPSGRSGNEQFF.

The rearrangement joins TRBV28 to TRBJ2-3; 15 nucleotides line up with TRBD2. Trimming removed 5 bases from V and 3 bases from J; junction bases left unmatched: 6. Germline V lookup: CDR1 MDHEN, CDR2 SYDVKM. This CDR3 comprises 17 residues. CDR3 sequence: CASSPGLAGGRTDTQYF. Written as DNA, the CDR3 is TGTGCCAGCAGTCCCGGACTAGCGGGGGGGCGAACAGATACGCAGTATTTT.

The chain's CDR3 is CASKPGTSVDNEQFF. CDR3 sequence (DNA): TGTGCCAGCAAACCCGGGACTAGCGTAGACAATGAGCAGTTCTTC. The chain employs TRBV6-1 and TRBJ2-1; 10 nucleotides match TRBD2. Germline assignment: CDR1 MNHNS and CDR2 SASEGT. V dropped 7 bases and J dropped 5; count of bases not matched to a gene: 8. The CDR3 consists of 15 residues.

The V and J genes are TRBV4-1 and TRBJ2-7; the D gene is possibly TRBD2 (5 bases). V lost 1 base and J 3 bases, leaving 19 bases between the germline ends. Germline CDR1 MGHRA, CDR2 YSYEKL. CDR3 length: 17 residues. The CDR3 nucleotides read TGCGCCAGCAGCCAAGCTAGCAGCTCCCTCTCACTCTACGAGCAGTACTTC. The encoded protein is CASSQASSSLSLYEQYF.

The rearrangement joins TRBV27 to TRBJ2-7; D is unclear. The V end lost 5 bases, the J end lost 4 bases, and 21 bases lay between the germline ends. This CDR3 region has 16 residues. CDR1 is MNHEY and CDR2 is SMNVEV in the germline V gene (reference sequence). The DNA for the CDR3 is TGTGCCAGCAGTACCATCATCCGTCGGACCCCTTACGAGCAGTACTTC. Its protein is CASSTIIRRTPYEQYF.

V usage is TRBV5-1 and J usage is TRBJ2-2, with D hard to call. V was trimmed by 6 bases and J by 1 base, leaving 10 bases between them. Per the germline V gene, CDR1 is SGHRS and CDR2 is YFSETQ. The CDR3 has 14 amino acids. The CDR3 loop reads CASNFPGNTGELFF. Here the CDR3 DNA reads TGCGCCAGCAATTTTCCCGGGAACACCGGGGAGCTGTTTTTT.

Here the CDR3 DNA reads TGTGCCAGCAGCCCTCTAGGGACAGGGACTGAAGAAGAGCAGTACTTC. This sequence encodes CASSPLGTGTEEEQYF. V gene TRBV5-5 combines with J gene TRBJ2-7, with 9 positions matching TRBD1. This CDR3 is built from 16 residues. The germline gives CDR1 SGHKS, CDR2 YYEKEE (reference sequence). Unmatched junction bases numbered 15, after V lost 4 bases and J lost 7 bases. The whole variable domain, filled in from reference TRBV5-5 and TRBJ2-7, reads DAGVTQSPTHLIKTRGQQVTLRCSPISGHKSVSWYQQVLGQGPQFIFQYYEKEERGRGNFPDRFSARQFPNYSSELNVNALLLGDSALYLCASSPLGTGTEEEQYFGPGTRLTVT.